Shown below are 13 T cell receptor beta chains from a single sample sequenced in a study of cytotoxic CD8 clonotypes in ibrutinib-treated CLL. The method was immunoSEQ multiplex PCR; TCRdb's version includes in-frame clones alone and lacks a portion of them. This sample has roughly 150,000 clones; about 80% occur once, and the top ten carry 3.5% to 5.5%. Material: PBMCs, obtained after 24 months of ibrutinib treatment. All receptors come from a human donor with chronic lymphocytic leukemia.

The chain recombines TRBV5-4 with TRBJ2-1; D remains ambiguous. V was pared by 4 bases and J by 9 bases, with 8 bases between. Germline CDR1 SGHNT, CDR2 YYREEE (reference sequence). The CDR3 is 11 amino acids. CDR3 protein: CASSPGSEQFF. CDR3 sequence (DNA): TGTGCCAGCAGCCCCGGTAGTGAGCAGTTCTTC.

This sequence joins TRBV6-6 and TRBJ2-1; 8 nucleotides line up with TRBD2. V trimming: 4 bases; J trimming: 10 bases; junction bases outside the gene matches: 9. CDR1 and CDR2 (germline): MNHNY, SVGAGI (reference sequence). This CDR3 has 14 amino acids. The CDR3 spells CASSSLSGMREQFF. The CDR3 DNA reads TGTGCCAGCAGTTCCCTTAGCGGGATGAGGGAGCAGTTCTTC.

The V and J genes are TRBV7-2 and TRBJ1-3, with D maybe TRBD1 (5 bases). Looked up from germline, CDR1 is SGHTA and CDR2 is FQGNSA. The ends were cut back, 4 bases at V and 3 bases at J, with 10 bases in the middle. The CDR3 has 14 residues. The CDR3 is CASSSQGIGNTIYF. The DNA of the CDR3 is TGTGCCAGCAGCTCGCAGGGTATTGGAAACACCATATATTTT.

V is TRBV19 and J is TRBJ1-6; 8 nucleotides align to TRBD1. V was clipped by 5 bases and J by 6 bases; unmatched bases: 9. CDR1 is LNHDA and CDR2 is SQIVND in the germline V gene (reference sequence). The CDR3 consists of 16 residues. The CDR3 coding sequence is TGTGCCAGTAGTGCGTGGACAGGGAGCTTTAATTCACCCCTCCACTTT. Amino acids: CASSAWTGSFNSPLHF.

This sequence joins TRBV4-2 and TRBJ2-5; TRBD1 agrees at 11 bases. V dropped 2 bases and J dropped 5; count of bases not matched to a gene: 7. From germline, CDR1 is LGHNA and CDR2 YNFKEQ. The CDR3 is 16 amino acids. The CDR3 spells CASSQSGTGGEETQYF. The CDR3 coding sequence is TGTGCCAGCAGCCAATCGGGGACAGGGGGAGAGGAGACCCAGTACTTC.

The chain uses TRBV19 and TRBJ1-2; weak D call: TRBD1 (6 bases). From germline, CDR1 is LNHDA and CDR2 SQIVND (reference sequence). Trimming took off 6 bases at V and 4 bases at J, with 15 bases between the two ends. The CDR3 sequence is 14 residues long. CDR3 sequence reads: CASSYSGQPYGYTF. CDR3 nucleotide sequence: TGTGCCAGTAGCTATAGCGGACAGCCCTATGGCTACACCTTC.

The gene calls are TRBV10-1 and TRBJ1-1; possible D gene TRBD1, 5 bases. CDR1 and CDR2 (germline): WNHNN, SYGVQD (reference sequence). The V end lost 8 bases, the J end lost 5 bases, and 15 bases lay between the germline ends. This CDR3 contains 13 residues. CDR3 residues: CASAQSRVTEAFF. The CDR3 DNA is TGCGCCAGCGCTCAAAGCAGGGTTACTGAAGCTTTCTTT.

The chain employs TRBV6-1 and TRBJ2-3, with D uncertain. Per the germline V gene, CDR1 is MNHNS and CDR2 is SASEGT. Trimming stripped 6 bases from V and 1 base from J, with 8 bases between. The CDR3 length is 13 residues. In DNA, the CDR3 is TGTGCCAGCAGAACAGCTGGCACAGATACGCAGTATTTT. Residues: CASRTAGTDTQYF.

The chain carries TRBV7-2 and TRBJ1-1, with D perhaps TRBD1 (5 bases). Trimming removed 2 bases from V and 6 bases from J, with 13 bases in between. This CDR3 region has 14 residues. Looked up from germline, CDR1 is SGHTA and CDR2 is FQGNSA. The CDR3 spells CASSLSGQRSEAFF. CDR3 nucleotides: TGTGCCAGCAGCTTATCAGGGCAACGCTCTGAAGCTTTCTTT.

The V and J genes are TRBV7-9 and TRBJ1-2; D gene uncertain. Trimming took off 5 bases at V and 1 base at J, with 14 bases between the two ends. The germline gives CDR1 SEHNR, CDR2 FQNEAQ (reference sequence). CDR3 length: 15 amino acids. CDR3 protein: CASSLLPGGNYGYTF. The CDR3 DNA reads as TGTGCCAGCAGCCTCCTCCCGGGAGGTAACTATGGCTACACCTTC.

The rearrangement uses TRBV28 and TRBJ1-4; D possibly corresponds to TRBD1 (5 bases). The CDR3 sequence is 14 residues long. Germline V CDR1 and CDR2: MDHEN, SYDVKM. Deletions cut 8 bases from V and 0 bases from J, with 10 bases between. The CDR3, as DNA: TGTGCCAGCGGGGCCCTTACAACTAATGAAAAACTGTTTTTT. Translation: CASGALTTNEKLFF. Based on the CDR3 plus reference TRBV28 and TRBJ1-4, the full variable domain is DVKVTQSSRYLVKRTGEKVFLECVQDMDHENMFWYRQDPGLGLRLIYFSYDVKMKEKGDIPEGYSVSREKKERFSLILESASTNQTSMYLCASGALTTNEKLFFGSGTQLSVL.

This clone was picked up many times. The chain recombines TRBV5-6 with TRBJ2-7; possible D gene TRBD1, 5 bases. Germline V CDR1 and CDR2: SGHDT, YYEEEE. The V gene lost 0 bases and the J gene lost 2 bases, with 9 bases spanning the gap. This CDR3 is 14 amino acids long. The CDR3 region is CASSLDRFAYEQYF. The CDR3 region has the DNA TGTGCCAGCAGCTTGGACAGGTTTGCCTACGAGCAGTACTTC.

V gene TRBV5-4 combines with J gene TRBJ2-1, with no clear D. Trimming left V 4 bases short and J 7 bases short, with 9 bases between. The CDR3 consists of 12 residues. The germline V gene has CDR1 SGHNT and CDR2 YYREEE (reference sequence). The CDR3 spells CASSQSGNEQFF. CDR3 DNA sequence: TGTGCCAGCAGCCAATCTGGGAATGAGCAGTTCTTC.